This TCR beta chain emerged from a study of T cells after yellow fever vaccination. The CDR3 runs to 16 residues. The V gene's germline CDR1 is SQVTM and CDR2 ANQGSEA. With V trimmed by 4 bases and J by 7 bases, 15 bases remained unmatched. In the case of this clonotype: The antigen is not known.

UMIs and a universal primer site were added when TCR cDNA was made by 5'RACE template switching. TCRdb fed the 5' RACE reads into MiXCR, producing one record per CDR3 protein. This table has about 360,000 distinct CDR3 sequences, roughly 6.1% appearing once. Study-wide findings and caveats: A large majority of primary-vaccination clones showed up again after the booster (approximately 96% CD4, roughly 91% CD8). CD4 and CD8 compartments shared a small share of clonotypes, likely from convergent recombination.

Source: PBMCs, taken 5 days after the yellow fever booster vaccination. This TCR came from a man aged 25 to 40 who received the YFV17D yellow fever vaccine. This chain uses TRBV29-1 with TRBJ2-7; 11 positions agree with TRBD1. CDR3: CSVVTGTGGGSGEQYF. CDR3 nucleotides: TGCAGCGTTGTGACCGGGACAGGGGGGGGGTCGGGAGAGCAGTACTTC.